Following are 31 T cell receptor beta chains from one sample sequenced in a study of cytomegalovirus exposure and HLA in healthy donors. Assay: immunoSEQ multiplex PCR; the TCRdb copy retains only in-frame clones and omits some. Among about 120,000 clones listed, 70% to 90% were seen once. Sequenced input: PBMCs. Receptors originate from a woman aged 18-30 years in good health and CMV-seronegative.

The chain combines TRBV5-1 with TRBJ2-2; TRBD1 aligns across 12 bases. CDR3 length equals 15 residues. Per germline, CDR1 SGHRS and CDR2 YFSETQ. V lost 5 bases and J lost 6; bases outside the gene matches: 5. CDR3 in DNA: TGCGCCAGCAGTATCCGGGACAGGGGGCCCGGGGAGCTGTTTTTT. Its protein product is CASSIRDRGPGELFF.

V is TRBV5-1 and J is TRBJ2-3; weak D call: TRBD1 (5 bases). Germline loops: CDR1 SGHRS, CDR2 YFSETQ. The CDR3 totals 16 residues. V lost 0 bases and J 6 bases, leaving 17 bases between the germline ends. CDR3 DNA: TGCGCCAGCAGCTTGGCAGGGTCCGACGTGTTGGATACGCAGTATTTT. Residues: CASSLAGSDVLDTQYF.

The CDR3 sequence: CASSLVAGPHQPQHF. CDR3 bases: TGCGCCAGCAGCTTGGTAGCAGGGCCCCATCAGCCCCAGCATTTT. The rearrangement links TRBV5-1 to TRBJ1-5; TRBD1 is a possible D gene (5 bases). CDR3 length: 15 residues. V dropped 0 bases and J dropped 5 bases, with 12 bases sitting between them. From germline, CDR1 is SGHRS and CDR2 YFSETQ. The full variable domain, rest sourced from reference TRBV5-1 and TRBJ1-5, is KAGVTQTPRYLIKTRGQQVTLSCSPISGHRSVSWYQQTPGQGLQFLFEYFSETQRNKGNFPGRFSGRQFSNSRSEMNVSTLELGDSALYLCASSLVAGPHQPQHFGDGTRLSIL.

The V call is TRBV12-5, the J call TRBJ2-1, with TRBD2 matching over 9 bases. The CDR3 has 15 amino acids. After removal of 5 bases from V and 10 bases from J, the junction contained 12 bases not matched to a gene. CDR1 is LGHNT and CDR2 is FRNRAP in the germline V gene. CDR3 DNA sequence: TGTGCTAGTGGTACTTCGGGCGGGAGGGCCAGAGAGCAGTTCTTC. Amino acid sequence: CASGTSGGRAREQFF.

The genes are TRBV6-5 and TRBJ1-1, with 7 bases lining up with TRBD1. Germline CDR1 reads MNHEY; CDR2 reads SVGAGI. J was trimmed by 8 bases and V by 6 bases; bases with no gene match: 3. CDR3 length equals 11 residues. The CDR3 loop is CASRTGQEAFF. Here the CDR3 DNA reads TGTGCCAGCAGGACAGGGCAGGAAGCTTTCTTT.

V gene TRBV9 combines with J gene TRBJ2-3; a weak D match, TRBD2 (6 bases). V was cut by 3 bases and J by 1 base, with 30 bases left in between. This CDR3 region has 21 residues. The germline V gene has CDR1 SGDLS and CDR2 YYNGEE. CDR3 region: CASSASLRRGFENVGTDTQYF. The CDR3, as DNA: TGTGCCAGCAGCGCGAGTCTGAGGAGGGGCTTCGAGAATGTGGGCACAGATACGCAGTATTTT.

The chain uses TRBV10-2 and TRBJ2-1; D might be TRBD2 (6 bases). The CDR3 length is 17 residues. V lost 0 bases and J 0 bases, leaving 12 bases between the germline ends. Per germline, CDR1 WSHSY and CDR2 SAAADI. In nucleotides, the CDR3 is TGCGCCAGCAGTGAGTCGTGGGGGGTAGGCTCCTACAATGAGCAGTTCTTC. It translates to CASSESWGVGSYNEQFF.

CDR3 amino acids: CSAGGVYEQYF. CDR3 nucleotides: TGCAGTGCCGGCGGGGTCTACGAGCAGTACTTC. The V gene is TRBV20-1, the J gene TRBJ2-7; TRBD2 is a possible D gene (6 bases). CDR1 and CDR2 from the germline V gene are DFQATT and SNEGSKA (reference sequence). Trimming removed 6 bases at V and 3 bases at J, with 9 bases between. This CDR3 spans 11 amino acids.

Of note for this clone: The identical CDR3 is also encoded by other nucleotide sequences in the sample. The gene calls are TRBV19 and TRBJ2-7; TRBD1 matches 7 bases. Germline values: CDR1 LNHDA, CDR2 SQIVND (reference sequence). The V and J ends lost 3 bases and 2 bases, in that order; junction bases with no gene match: 4. There are 14 residues in the CDR3. The DNA for the CDR3 is TGTGCCAGTAGTATGGGGCAGGGGGCCTACGAGCAGTACTTC. It specifies CASSMGQGAYEQYF. The whole variable domain, filled in from reference TRBV19 and TRBJ2-7, reads DGGITQSPKYLFRKEGQNVTLSCEQNLNHDAMYWYRQDPGQGLRLIYYSQIVNDFQKGDIAEGYSVSREKKESFPLTVTSAQKNPTAFYLCASSMGQGAYEQYFGPGTRLTVT.

The V call is TRBV4-1, the J call TRBJ1-4; D is possibly TRBD1 (6 bases). The CDR3 runs 16 residues. CDR1 and CDR2 (germline): MGHRA, YSYEKL. Trimming pared 0 bases from V and 8 bases from J, leaving 16 bases between. The CDR3 nucleotides are TGCGCCAGCAGCCAAGAGGACAGCGTCTTACGGGAAAAACTGTTTTTT. This codes for CASSQEDSVLREKLFF.

The chain uses TRBV18 and TRBJ2-3; a weak D match, TRBD2 (5 bases). The V gene's germline CDR1 is KGHSH and CDR2 LQKENI. This CDR3 is built from 16 residues. V shed 4 bases and J shed 0 bases, with 14 bases lying between them. The CDR3 sequence: CASSHAGGRSTDTQYF. CDR3 bases: TGTGCCAGCTCACACGCAGGAGGCCGTAGCACAGATACGCAGTATTTT.

This CDR3 reads CATLAGQNTGELFF. Written as DNA, the CDR3 is TGTGCCACCCTGGCTGGGCAGAACACCGGGGAGCTGTTTTTT. The V gene is TRBV7-9, the J gene TRBJ2-2; D is uncertain. Germline V gene lookup returns CDR1 SEHNR and CDR2 FQNEAQ (reference sequence). This CDR3 region has 14 residues. V was trimmed by 10 bases and J by 1 base, leaving 13 bases between them.

The chain has TRBV5-1 and TRBJ2-7; 9 positions agree with TRBD2. The CDR3 length is 16 residues. Per germline, CDR1 SGHRS and CDR2 YFSETQ. Unmatched junction bases numbered 10, after V lost 0 bases and J lost 6 bases. The DNA for the CDR3 is TGCGCCAGCAGCTTGGCCGAGAGCGGGAGGTTCTCCGAGCAGTACTTC. Protein sequence: CASSLAESGRFSEQYF.

The chain recombines TRBV28 with TRBJ1-2, with 10 nucleotides matching TRBD1. Trimming removed 4 bases from V and 8 bases from J; junction bases left unmatched: 7. Germline CDR1 MDHEN, CDR2 SYDVKM. CDR3 length: 14 residues. CDR3 sequence: CASSSSGTGAGYTF. Written as DNA, the CDR3 is TGTGCCAGCAGTTCCTCCGGGACAGGGGCCGGCTACACCTTC.

The V and J genes are TRBV5-1 and TRBJ1-2; perhaps TRBD1 as D (5 bases). Germline CDR1 SGHRS, CDR2 YFSETQ. The CDR3 runs 15 residues. Trimming pared 0 bases from V and 0 bases from J, leaving 9 bases between. DNA for the CDR3: TGCGCCAGCAGCTTGGGCGGGGGAGCTAACTATGGCTACACCTTC. Translated, it gives CASSLGGGANYGYTF.

This sequence joins TRBV19 and TRBJ1-1; TRBD1 matches at 11 bases. Germline CDR1 LNHDA, CDR2 SQIVND (reference sequence). This CDR3 region has 15 residues. V dropped 11 bases and J dropped 5; count of bases not matched to a gene: 13. The CDR3 protein is CASYPTDRGRTEAFF. CDR3 sequence (DNA): TGTGCCTCTTACCCCACGGACAGGGGGCGAACTGAAGCTTTCTTT.

The chain has TRBV7-8 and TRBJ1-5; no definite D call. Germline V gene data show CDR1 as SGHVS and CDR2 as FQNEAQ. V dropped 6 bases and J dropped 3 bases, with 6 bases sitting between them. The CDR3 runs 12 residues. The CDR3 bases are TGTGCCAGCAGAGGAGACAATCAGCCCCAGCATTTT. Protein product: CASRGDNQPQHF.

CDR3 sequence: CAWSVGASTGELFF. The CDR3 region has the DNA TGTGCCTGGAGTGTAGGGGCTTCCACCGGGGAGCTGTTTTTT. The chain is built from TRBV30 and TRBJ2-2; D is possibly TRBD1 (5 bases). CDR3 length: 14 residues. Looked up from germline, CDR1 is GTSNPN and CDR2 is SVGIG (reference sequence). V was pared by 0 bases and J by 4 bases, with 9 bases between.

The genes are TRBV28 and TRBJ2-4; 9 bases fit TRBD2. The V gene's germline CDR1 is MDHEN and CDR2 SYDVKM. The CDR3 sequence is 12 residues long. The trim removed 8 bases at V and 12 bases at J, leaving 8 bases unmatched. The CDR3 reads CASLDLAGSQYF. As DNA, the CDR3 is TGTGCCAGCCTAGATCTAGCGGGGAGTCAGTACTTC.

CDR3 sequence reads: CASTDPGGGTRGYTF. CDR3 sequence (DNA): TGCGCCAGCACCGACCCAGGGGGCGGGACGCGCGGCTACACCTTC. The chain has TRBV10-2 and TRBJ1-2, with 8 bases aligning to TRBD1. The ends lost 7 bases at V and 8 bases at J; junction bases unmatched: 15. The CDR3 totals 15 residues. The germline CDR1 and CDR2 sequences are WSHSY and SAAADI.

The chain combines TRBV7-8 with TRBJ2-7, with a tentative D call TRBD2 (7 bases). The CDR3 is made up of 13 amino acids. V lost 6 bases and J lost 5, with 14 bases in between. CDR1 and CDR2 from the germline V gene are SGHVS and FQNEAQ. The CDR3 coding sequence is TGTGCCAGCAGACCACGGGGGGCCCACGAGCAGTACTTC. Amino acid sequence: CASRPRGAHEQYF.

The chain joins TRBV11-2 to TRBJ2-2; TRBD2 matches at 8 bases. Germline trimming cut 6 bases from V and 6 bases from J; bases unmatched to any gene: 6. This CDR3 is 14 amino acids long. CDR1 SGHAT and CDR2 FQNNGV come from the germline V gene. CDR3 in DNA: TGTGCCAGCAGTTACAGGCGGGGGGCCGGGGAGCTGTTTTTT. Its translation: CASSYRRGAGELFF.

The V call is TRBV19, the J call TRBJ2-7; tentative D call: TRBD1 (5 bases). Per germline, CDR1 LNHDA and CDR2 SQIVND (reference sequence). Trimming removed 10 bases at V and 2 bases at J, with 18 bases between. The CDR3 sequence is 14 residues long. The chain's CDR3 is CATTGPEVPYEQYF. The CDR3 DNA reads TGTGCCACAACAGGCCCTGAGGTGCCCTACGAGCAGTACTTC.

The V call is TRBV29-1, the J call TRBJ1-3, with 8 bases lining up with TRBD1. The CDR3 length is 13 residues. Germline CDR1 and CDR2: SQVTM and ANQGSEA. V lost 7 bases, J lost 1 base, and 3 bases stayed unmatched. The CDR3 DNA reads as TGCAGCGCCCGGACAGGGTCTGGAAACACCATATATTTT. Protein product: CSARTGSGNTIYF.

The chain is built from TRBV2 and TRBJ2-1, with D maybe TRBD1 (5 bases). The CDR3 consists of 16 residues. Per germline, CDR1 SNHLY and CDR2 FYNNEI. V was trimmed by 1 base and J by 6 bases, leaving 16 bases between them. CDR3 amino acids: CASSEGDRRPVNEQFF. CDR3 DNA: TGTGCCAGCAGTGAAGGTGACAGAAGACCTGTCAATGAGCAGTTCTTC.

The rearrangement joins TRBV29-1 to TRBJ1-2; D possibly corresponds to TRBD1 (5 bases). Trimming removed 7 bases at V and 3 bases at J, with 9 bases between. In germline, CDR1 is SQVTM, CDR2 ANQGSEA. The CDR3 is 11 amino acids. The CDR3 protein is CSAGGDYGYTF. CDR3 coding DNA: TGCAGCGCTGGGGGGGACTATGGCTACACCTTC.

This clone appeared a single time. The J gene is TRBJ2-4, the V gene TRBV7-9, with D possibly matching TRBD2 (5 bases). From germline, CDR1 is SEHNR and CDR2 FQNEAQ (reference sequence). The CDR3 sequence is 12 residues long. V was cut by 6 bases and J by 5 bases, with 8 bases left in between. The CDR3 coding sequence is TGTGCCAGCAGGAAGGAGGAAAACATTCAGTACTTC. Translation: CASRKEENIQYF. Together with reference TRBV7-9 and TRBJ2-4, the CDR3 gives the full variable domain: DTGVSQNPRHKITKRGQNVTFRCDPISEHNRLYWYRQTLGQGPEFLTYFQNEAQLEKSRLLSDRFSAERPKGSFSTLEIQRTEQGDSAMYLCASRKEENIQYFGAGTRLSVL.

The gene calls are TRBV28 and TRBJ2-3; D may be TRBD2 (6 bases). Deletions cut 4 bases from V and 3 bases from J, with 17 bases between. Looked up from germline, CDR1 is MDHEN and CDR2 is SYDVKM. The CDR3 spans 16 residues. The CDR3 here is CASSWASVKGTDTQYF. The CDR3 region has the DNA TGTGCCAGCAGTTGGGCTAGCGTTAAGGGAACAGATACGCAGTATTTT.

As DNA, the CDR3 is TGTGCCAGCAGTAACAGGGTTTCCACTGAAGCTTTCTTT. This translates into CASSNRVSTEAFF. The chain employs TRBV25-1 and TRBJ1-1, with D perhaps matching TRBD1 (6 bases). The V and J ends lost 5 bases and 4 bases respectively, with 11 bases between them. CDR3 size: 13 residues. Germline-derived CDR1 and CDR2 are MGHDK and SYGVNS.

This clone was seen once. The V and J genes are TRBV5-1 and TRBJ2-2; 15 bases are shared with TRBD2. The V and J ends lost 4 bases and 7 bases, in that order; junction bases with no gene match: 11. CDR3 length equals 18 residues. Per germline, CDR1 SGHRS and CDR2 YFSETQ. The CDR3 nucleotides read TGCGCCAGCAGCCACTCCCGGACTAGCGGGGGGGCAATCGGGGAGCTGTTTTTT. Amino acid sequence: CASSHSRTSGGAIGELFF. Full variable domain (remainder filled in from reference TRBV5-1 and TRBJ2-2): KAGVTQTPRYLIKTRGQQVTLSCSPISGHRSVSWYQQTPGQGLQFLFEYFSETQRNKGNFPGRFSGRQFSNSRSEMNVSTLELGDSALYLCASSHSRTSGGAIGELFFGEGSRLTVL.

The chain employs TRBV28 and TRBJ1-1, with D tentatively TRBD1 (6 bases). With 10 bases removed from V and 9 bases from J, the gap between germline ends came to 21 bases. CDR1 is MDHEN, CDR2 SYDVKM, per germline. The CDR3 covers 13 residues. The CDR3 reads CATSFSGRGKAFF. The CDR3 DNA sequence: TGTGCCACCTCTTTTTCGGGCAGGGGAAAAGCTTTCTTT.